This T cell receptor (beta chain) was sequenced in a study of blood T cells in healthy people across ages. A remark on this clonotype: Its target is unknown.

Overall study findings and caveats: Higher diversity and more naive CD4+ cells were features of long-lived donors, compared to aged donors. Older individuals had lower TCR beta diversity per million T cells (the decline was roughly linear). The authors considered diversity estimates from one million T cells to be underestimates.

Germline-derived CDR1 and CDR2 are SNHLY and FYNNEI. The CDR3 has 13 residues. V was clipped by 7 bases and J by 11 bases; unmatched bases: 7. Through a sample-barcoded 5' primer and a J-beta primer mix, a second PCR was run for roughly 7 to 11 cycles. A template-switch adaptor that had 12 random nucleotides put a tag on each cDNA molecule. MiXCR, run by TCRdb on the 5' RACE reads, gives a single entry per CDR3 protein. This table holds hundreds of thousands of distinct CDR3 sequences, 45% to 65% found once. V gene TRBV2 combines with J gene TRBJ2-5; the match to TRBD2 covers 13 bases. The sequenced sample was blood. This TCR was sampled from a man in his 60s in good health. The CDR3 DNA reads TGTGCCAGCACCACTGGACTAGCGGGAGAGCAGTACTTC. Amino acid sequence: CASTTGLAGEQYF.